Detailed here is one TCR beta chain. This entry is derived from a study of CD8 T cells in Susac syndrome. A quantity of roughly 0.5 to 1 ug RNA underwent reverse transcription using random hexamers. One entry per CDR3 protein, called by TCRdb with MiXCR from the immunoSEQ multiplex PCR reads. The sample records under 200,000 distinct CDR3 sequences, over 85% being singletons. V was clipped by 3 bases and J by 3 bases, with 15 bases between them. The CDR3 has 15 residues. Germline V gene data show CDR1 as SGHRS and CDR2 as YFSETQ. Sequencing of TCR beta covered CD8+ and CD4+ T cells obtained from blood.

V is TRBV5-1 and J is TRBJ1-2; TRBD1 is a possible D gene (5 bases). Specimen: CD4+ T cells from PBMCs. This receptor was obtained from a human donor in good health. The CDR3 spells CASSSRNRIDYGYTF. CDR3 bases: TGCGCCAGCAGCTCCCGGAACAGGATAGACTATGGCTACACCTTC.